Here is one T cell receptor (beta chain) with its context. The data were taken from a study of control samples from healthy donors and cancer patients. Produced via immunoSEQ multiplex PCR; TCRdb's table is partial and in-frame only. The top ten clones hold over 6.5% of a sample with under 200,000 clones, approximately 94% of them seen once. Source material: blood. This clonotype was obtained from a woman aged 40 to 50 in good health.

This CDR3 is CAWSVPAVSSGNTIYF. CDR3 sequence (DNA): TGTGCCTGGAGTGTACCCGCCGTCTCCTCTGGAAACACCATATATTTT. This chain links TRBV30 with TRBJ1-3; no firm D call. Per the germline V gene, CDR1 is GTSNPN and CDR2 is SVGIG (reference sequence). V lost 0 bases, J lost 0 bases, and 12 bases lay in between. CDR3 length: 16 residues. Full variable domain (outside the CDR3, taken from reference TRBV30 and TRBJ1-3): SQTIHQWPATLVQPVGSPLSLECTVEGTSNPNLYWYRQAAGRGLQLLFYSVGIGQISSEVPQNLSASRPQDRQFILSSKKLLLSDSGFYLCAWSVPAVSSGNTIYFGEGSWLTVV.